This TCR beta chain was found in a study of T-cell reconstitution after alpha-beta-depleted transplantation in children. V was trimmed by 1 base and J by 0 bases, leaving 7 bases between them. The CDR3 extends over 15 amino acids. Germline V CDR1 and CDR2: LGHNA, YSLEER. Molecular barcoding with unique molecular identifiers was used for the TCRbeta library. TCRdb reprocessed the PCR reads with MiXCR, giving one entry per CDR3 protein. This sample has hundreds of thousands of distinct CDR3 sequences, with roughly 15% found just once. The TCR sequence derives from a human donor who donated a stem cell graft to a child with acute myeloid leukemia. The sample here was PBMCs from the stem cell graft donor, taken from the stem cell graft. This chain links TRBV4-3 with TRBJ1-3; D is perhaps TRBD1 (6 bases). CDR3 protein: CASSQADSSGNTIYF. As DNA, the CDR3 is TGCGCCAGCAGCCAAGCGGACAGCTCTGGAAACACCATATATTTT.